A single sample is the source of the 12 T cell receptor beta chains below, sequenced in a study of blood T cells in healthy people across ages. Primed by a sample-barcoded 5' primer and a J-beta primer mix, a second PCR proceeded for roughly 6 to 12 cycles. TCRdb re-called the 5' RACE reads with MiXCR, one entry per CDR3 protein. In the table there are roughly 1.7 million distinct CDR3 sequences, 34% of which are singletons. The sequencing sample was made of blood. The receptor set was obtained from a woman in her 30s in good health.

J is TRBJ2-3 and V is TRBV6-2 or TRBV6-3, with D uncertain. Germline values: CDR1 MNHEY, CDR2 SVGEGT. The CDR3 extends over 13 amino acids. V lost 7 bases and J lost 2, with 10 bases in between. The CDR3 here is CASIGYYTDTQYF. The CDR3 DNA reads as TGTGCCAGCATCGGGTATTACACAGATACGCAGTATTTT.

This clonotype was found many times. CDR3 in DNA: TGCGCCAGCAGTTCTAGCGGGGGATGGCAAGAGACCCAGTACTTC. As protein: CASSSSGGWQETQYF. V is TRBV5-1 and J is TRBJ2-5, with 10 bases fitting TRBD2. With V trimmed by 5 bases and J by 2 bases, 6 bases remained unmatched. The CDR3 is 15 amino acids. The germline V gene encodes CDR1 SGHRS and CDR2 YFSETQ.

This clonotype came up many times. The CDR3 spells CASSPRRPTDTQYF. CDR3 nucleotide sequence: TGTGCCAGCAGCCCCCGGCGGCCCACAGATACGCAGTATTTT. The chain recombines TRBV7-2 with TRBJ2-3; no clear D. This CDR3 contains 14 residues. Germline-derived CDR1 and CDR2 are SGHTA and FQGNSA. Trimming left V 5 bases short and J 2 bases short, with 11 bases between.

This clonotype has at least ten counts. V usage is TRBV10-3 and J usage is TRBJ2-7, with TRBD2 matching over 7 bases. The CDR3 extends over 16 amino acids. The junction had 8 bases not matched to a gene; V was cut back by 2 bases and J by 1 base. The germline gives CDR1 ENHRY, CDR2 SYGVKD. The CDR3 is CAISEVTGGRSYEQYF. DNA for the CDR3: TGTGCCATCAGTGAGGTGACGGGGGGACGGTCCTACGAGCAGTACTTC.

About this clonotype itself: A read error is possible here, since a much larger clone lies one base away. The V gene is TRBV29-1, the J gene TRBJ1-2; TRBD1 matches 8 bases. The CDR3 is 13 amino acids. The germline V gene has CDR1 SQVTM and CDR2 ANQGSEA. J gave up 6 bases and V 6 bases, and 9 bases lay outside the gene matches. The CDR3 DNA follows: TGCAGCGTCGACGGACAGGGTAGCCATGGCTACACCTTC. This sequence encodes CSVDGQGSHGYTF.

The chain links TRBV5-1 to TRBJ2-2; TRBD2 might be the D (6 bases). CDR1 is SGHRS and CDR2 is YFSETQ in the germline V gene. V lost 0 bases and J lost 0, with 9 bases in between. The CDR3 is 16 residues long. The CDR3 nucleotides read TGCGCCAGCAGCTTGGAGCCTAGCGCGAACACCGGGGAGCTGTTTTTT. This translates into CASSLEPSANTGELFF.

The DNA for the CDR3 is TGTGCCAGCGAACCGGGACAGGGTTTAATCACTGAAGCTTTCTTT. The encoded protein is CASEPGQGLITEAFF. The rearrangement joins TRBV2 to TRBJ1-1; 9 positions agree with TRBD1. This CDR3 region has 15 residues. Germline trimming cut 8 bases from V and 4 bases from J; bases unmatched to any gene: 11. CDR1 is SNHLY, CDR2 FYNNEI, per germline.

The chain is built from TRBV7-9 and TRBJ2-5, with D possibly TRBD1 on 6 matching bases. This CDR3 has 15 amino acids. The V gene lost 1 base and the J gene lost 0 bases, with 9 bases spanning the gap. Per germline, CDR1 SEHNR and CDR2 FQNEAQ (reference sequence). CDR3 loop: CASSLGQAHQETQYF. The CDR3 nucleotides are TGTGCCAGCAGCTTAGGACAGGCCCACCAAGAGACCCAGTACTTC.

The chain carries TRBV4-1 and TRBJ1-4; D ambiguous. Trimming removed 5 bases from V and 0 bases from J, with 10 bases in between. The CDR3 length is 15 residues. Per germline, CDR1 MGHRA and CDR2 YSYEKL. The CDR3 here is CASSGKEATNEKLFF. CDR3 sequence (DNA): TGCGCCAGCAGCGGGAAGGAGGCAACTAATGAAAAACTGTTTTTT.

The chain has TRBV27 and TRBJ2-1; D may be TRBD2 (6 bases). Germline loops: CDR1 MNHEY, CDR2 SMNVEV (reference sequence). CDR3 length: 15 residues. Trimming took off 3 bases at V and 5 bases at J, with 14 bases between the two ends. This CDR3 reads CASSLGTCGNNEQFF. The CDR3 nucleotides are TGTGCCAGCAGTTTGGGGACTTGCGGCAACAATGAGCAGTTCTTC.

This clonotype showed up many times. This CDR3 reads CASSVTSGLLTDGDNEQFF. The CDR3 bases are TGTGCCAGCAGCGTCACTAGCGGACTACTCACTGATGGGGACAATGAGCAGTTCTTC. This sequence joins TRBV9 and TRBJ2-1; 8 bases are shared with TRBD2. Germline assignment: CDR1 SGDLS and CDR2 YYNGEE. With 2 bases clipped from V and 5 bases from J, the junction kept 18 bases outside the gene matches. This CDR3 comprises 19 residues. The full variable domain, rest sourced from reference TRBV9 and TRBJ2-1, is DSGVTQTPKHLITATGQRVTLRCSPRSGDLSVYWYQQSLDQGLQFLIQYYNGEERAKGNILERFSAQQFPDLHSELNLSSLELGDSALYFCASSVTSGLLTDGDNEQFFGPGTRLTVL.

This clonotype was seen a handful of times. The rearrangement joins TRBV4-1 to TRBJ2-2; 7 bases are a match to TRBD2. Germline CDR1 is MGHRA and CDR2 is YSYEKL. The V segment lost 5 bases and the J segment 4 bases; nucleotides outside the gene matches: 4. The CDR3 has 14 amino acids. CDR3 region: CASSKAGATGELFF. CDR3 DNA: TGCGCCAGCAGCAAGGCGGGAGCCACCGGGGAGCTGTTTTTT.